This entry lists 13 T cell receptor beta chains sequenced from one sample in a study of cytomegalovirus exposure and HLA in healthy donors. This PCR relied on a set of 60 Vbeta primers and 13 Jbeta primers. Repertoires were generated with immunoSEQ multiplex PCR, while TCRdb's copy carries only in-frame clones and drops some. The sample contains approximately 140,000 clones, roughly two thirds of which appear only once. The source material was PBMCs. The receptors were sampled from a human donor in good health.

This rearrangement joins TRBV4-1 to TRBJ2-7, with TRBD2 matching over 8 bases. With V trimmed by 2 bases and J by 5 bases, 11 bases remained unmatched. Germline loops: CDR1 MGHRA, CDR2 YSYEKL. CDR3 size: 16 residues. CDR3 sequence: CASSQRPPLAGHEQYF. The CDR3 nucleotides read TGCGCCAGCAGCCAACGCCCCCCTCTAGCGGGCCACGAGCAGTACTTC.

J is TRBJ2-7 and V is TRBV5-4; D possibly corresponds to TRBD1 (6 bases). The CDR3 is 14 amino acids. The ends were cut back, 5 bases at V and 0 bases at J, with 12 bases in the middle. Germline V lookup: CDR1 SGHNT, CDR2 YYREEE (reference sequence). The CDR3 region has the DNA TGTGCCAGCAGTGTTGGACAGCCCTCCTACGAGCAGTACTTC. It specifies CASSVGQPSYEQYF. Variable domain in full (rest from reference TRBV5-4 and TRBJ2-7): ETGVTQSPTHLIKTRGQQVTLRCSSQSGHNTVSWYQQALGQGPQFIFQYYREEENGRGNFPPRFSGLQFPNYSSELNVNALELDDSALYLCASSVGQPSYEQYFGPGTRLTVT.

This chain joins TRBV6-4 and TRBJ2-1; TRBD2 might be the D (5 bases). The CDR3 has 16 amino acids. CDR1 and CDR2 (germline): MRHNA, SNTAGT. The V and J ends lost 3 bases and 5 bases respectively, with 17 bases between them. CDR3 nucleotides: TGTGCCAGCAGTGAAGAGGGCCGGGCCGTCGACAATGAGCAGTTCTTC. Its translation is CASSEEGRAVDNEQFF.

The J gene is TRBJ1-1, the V gene TRBV20-1, with D tentatively TRBD1 (5 bases). Germline values: CDR1 DFQATT, CDR2 SNEGSKA (reference sequence). The CDR3 loop spans 11 amino acids. For the CDR3, the DNA is TGCAGGGGGCCCCTGAACACTGAAGCTTTCTTT. Amino acid sequence: CRGPLNTEAFF.

Details on this clone: Other DNA sequences in the same sample also yield this CDR3. The chain links TRBV7-8 to TRBJ1-5; D call uncertain. V was trimmed by 1 base and J by 2 bases, leaving 9 bases between them. Per the germline V gene, CDR1 is SGHVS and CDR2 is FQNEAQ. The CDR3 extends over 15 amino acids. CDR3 sequence (DNA): TGTGCCAGCAGCTTAGGGCGGGCAGGCAATCAGCCCCAGCATTTT. Translation gives CASSLGRAGNQPQHF.

As regards this clone: A junction end diverges from the germline sequence, so it may reflect a read error. Other DNA sequences within the sample encode an identical CDR3. This chain uses TRBV2 with TRBJ1-5; D unresolved. Per the germline V gene, CDR1 is SNHLY and CDR2 is FYNNEI. The CDR3 has 13 residues. CDR3 sequence: CASTQYSNQPQHF. In DNA form, the CDR3 reads TGTGCTAGCACCCAGTATAGCAATCAGCCCCAGCATTTT.

The V and J genes are TRBV7-8 and TRBJ2-1; 11 bases match TRBD2. The germline V gene has CDR1 SGHVS and CDR2 FQNEAQ. Trimming removed 4 bases from V and 3 bases from J; junction bases left unmatched: 2. The CDR3 is 15 residues long. The CDR3 sequence is CASSSTSGGYNEQFF. The CDR3 nucleotides read TGTGCCAGCAGCTCCACTAGCGGGGGCTACAATGAGCAGTTCTTC.

The count of this clone is one. This chain connects TRBV4-1 to TRBJ2-1; D is uncertain. The ends were cut back, 4 bases at V and 0 bases at J, with 10 bases in the middle. CDR3 length equals 15 residues. Germline V lookup: CDR1 MGHRA, CDR2 YSYEKL. CDR3 in amino acids: CASSLRFFSYNEQFF. DNA of the CDR3: TGCGCCAGCAGCCTACGGTTTTTCTCCTACAATGAGCAGTTCTTC.

This clone was counted only a few times. This chain joins TRBV5-6 and TRBJ1-2; perhaps TRBD1 as D (5 bases). The V end lost 3 bases, the J end lost 3 bases, and 12 bases lay between the germline ends. CDR3 size: 14 residues. Germline V lookup: CDR1 SGHDT, CDR2 YYEEEE. As DNA, the CDR3 is TGTGCCAGCAGCTCGGTGGGGCGTGACTATGGCTACACCTTC. Translation: CASSSVGRDYGYTF.

The V gene is TRBV7-8, the J gene TRBJ2-2; D may be TRBD1 (6 bases). The germline gives CDR1 SGHVS, CDR2 FQNEAQ. The ends were cut back, 2 bases at V and 0 bases at J, with 10 bases in the middle. The CDR3 totals 16 residues. CDR3 nucleotide sequence: TGTGCCAGCAGCTTATCCCCAGGGGCGAACACCGGGGAGCTGTTTTTT. This translates into CASSLSPGANTGELFF.

The chain carries TRBV4-1 and TRBJ2-3, with 14 nucleotides matching TRBD2. The V segment lost 3 bases and the J segment 4 bases; nucleotides outside the gene matches: 15. Germline V lookup: CDR1 MGHRA, CDR2 YSYEKL. This CDR3 comprises 20 residues. CDR3 sequence reads: CASSHERPWTSGRRADTQYF. The DNA for the CDR3 is TGCGCCAGCAGCCATGAAAGACCTTGGACTAGCGGGAGGAGGGCAGATACGCAGTATTTT.

This rearrangement joins TRBV5-1 to TRBJ2-7, with 13 bases aligning to TRBD2. CDR3 size: 16 residues. V shed 5 bases and J 2 bases; nucleotides not matched to a gene: 7. Germline CDR1 SGHRS, CDR2 YFSETQ. The CDR3 nucleotides are TGCGCCAGCAGGGGGGGGACTAGCGGGGAAACCTACGAGCAGTACTTC. Protein: CASRGGTSGETYEQYF.

This clone was seen more than once but under ten times. The chain is built from TRBV10-3 and TRBJ2-7; 7 bases fit TRBD1. Germline V lookup: CDR1 ENHRY, CDR2 SYGVKD. This CDR3 has 16 residues. Trimming removed 10 bases from V and 4 bases from J; junction bases left unmatched: 19. The DNA of the CDR3 is TGTGCCACCCGCTCCTCGATCCGGGACAGCAGATACGAGCAGTACTTC. Protein sequence: CATRSSIRDSRYEQYF.